This T cell receptor (beta chain) is from a study of shared clonotypes between healthy human individuals. Study at large: Donors, aged 18 to 49, were a couple of women and a few men. Study-level results: Only blood was sampled; tissue repertoires likely differ.

Negatively enriched CD4+ T cells were divided by CD45RA into naive and memory. About this clone: As yet, its antigen is unknown.

As processed by the authors: Sequence data from immunoSEQ were junction-only and lacked quality scores; consequently, filtering differed. TCRdb keeps only in-frame clones here, not all; method: immunoSEQ multiplex PCR. V and J calls and clone size come straight from that table; D and trimming were deduced from the DNA. The data hold approximately 2.3 million clones, with 85% to 95% observed a single time. Sequencing was performed on naive CD4+ T cells from PBMCs. Subset defined: CD45RA+ positively selected. This clonotype originated in a man between 18 and 29 years old in good health. Some clones in this sample may be carry-over from other donors' samples.

For the CDR3, the DNA is TGTGCCAGCAGTCCTCGCAGGGTGGGACTCACAGATACGCAGTATTTT. It translates to CASSPRRVGLTDTQYF. The V and J genes are TRBV6-4 and TRBJ2-3; possible D gene TRBD2, 6 bases. This CDR3 contains 16 residues. V was pared by 5 bases and J by 2 bases, with 17 bases between. CDR1 and CDR2 (germline): MRHNA, SNTAGT.